The 17 T cell receptor beta chains given below trace back to one sample, sequenced in a study of follicular helper T cells after annual influenza vaccination (TCRdb year 2017). What this sample's time point label stands for: 2014-2015 season, pre-vaccination. The library was generated by the immunoSEQ multiplex PCR assay. Entries here come from immuneACCESS through TCRdb and include only in-frame sequences with V and J called. Some clones fail to appear in such tables; in the studies checked, an unresolved V gene covers under half of the shortfall, and the cause of the remainder is unknown. The table for this sample lists 7,500 to 10,000 clones; about 77% of them were counted only once. The ten largest clones capture 3% to 4% of the sample. Sequences were derived from CXCR5+ CD38- circulating T follicular helper cells from blood, sampled on the day of influenza vaccination. According to the study, the label for this sample's cell subset or site signals: circulating Tfh, non-naive CD4+CXCR5+PD-1+ (ICOS+CD38+ or ICOS-CD38-). The receptor source for this set is an adult who received the influenza vaccine.

The chain links TRBV29-1 to TRBJ2-7; tentatively, D is TRBD2 (6 bases). Germline V lookup: CDR1 SQVTM, CDR2 ANQGSEA. V was cut by 7 bases and J by 5 bases, with 21 bases left in between. The CDR3 spans 14 residues. In nucleotides, the CDR3 is TGCAGCGCCAAAGGATGGGGGGAAGAGGACGAGCAGTACTTC. Translation: CSAKGWGEEDEQYF.

This chain connects TRBV2 to TRBJ2-3; no clear D. Between the trimmed V and J ends, which lost 6 bases and 7 bases, there was a span of 17 bases. Germline assignment: CDR1 SNHLY and CDR2 FYNNEI. The CDR3 runs 14 residues. The CDR3 DNA is TGTGCCAGCAGGGCCGGGCCGTCCTTTAATACGCAGTATTTT. Translated: CASRAGPSFNTQYF.

This chain links TRBV4-1 with TRBJ2-3, with no clear D. Trimming left V 3 bases short and J 6 bases short, with 10 bases between. The germline gives CDR1 MGHRA, CDR2 YSYEKL. The CDR3 runs 13 residues. The CDR3 reads CASSQMGKDTQYF. CDR3 sequence (DNA): TGCGCCAGCAGCCAGATGGGTAAGGATACGCAGTATTTT.

There are a few counts of this clone. The J gene is TRBJ1-5, the V gene TRBV6-6; tentatively, D is TRBD1 (6 bases). V was pared by 4 bases and J by 10 bases, with 20 bases between. The CDR3 contains 15 residues. Germline CDR1 and CDR2: MNHNY and SVGAGI (reference sequence). The DNA for the CDR3 is TGTGCCAGCAGTTTCCCGACAGGCATGATCAGCCCCCAGCATTTT. Translated: CASSFPTGMISPQHF.

J is TRBJ2-2 and V is TRBV28, with no clear D. Trimming stripped 4 bases from V and 2 bases from J, with 5 bases between. Germline values: CDR1 MDHEN, CDR2 SYDVKM. This CDR3 region has 13 residues. Here the CDR3 reads CASSSVNTGELFF. CDR3 DNA sequence: TGTGCCAGCAGTTCGGTTAACACCGGGGAGCTGTTTTTT.

The rearrangement uses TRBV6-1 and TRBJ1-3, with 7 positions matching TRBD1. After removal of 4 bases from V and 0 bases from J, the junction contained 9 bases not matched to a gene. Germline-derived CDR1 and CDR2 are MNHNS and SASEGT. CDR3 length: 17 residues. Here the CDR3 reads CASSGLRGLGSGNTIYF. The DNA for the CDR3 is TGTGCCAGCAGTGGACTTAGGGGGCTCGGCTCTGGAAACACCATATATTTT.

For this clone: Relative to the germline gene, one junction end is altered; a read error may explain this. The DNA of the CDR3 is TGTGCCAGCAGTGTGCGACTAGCGGGAGAGCCCCAGTACTTC. Encoded protein: CASSVRLAGEPQYF. The gene calls are TRBV6-1 and TRBJ2-5; 12 bases fit TRBD2. CDR1 and CDR2 from the germline V gene are MNHNS and SASEGT. The CDR3 is 14 amino acids.

The chain is built from TRBV7-2 and TRBJ1-6, with D possibly being TRBD1 (6 bases). The V and J ends lost 4 bases and 9 bases respectively, with 16 bases between them. Germline V gene lookup returns CDR1 SGHTA and CDR2 FQGNSA. The CDR3 is 15 amino acids. This CDR3 reads CASSSQRGGTSPLHF. DNA of the CDR3: TGTGCCAGCAGCTCTCAGAGGGGGGGCACTTCACCCCTCCACTTT.

The chain uses TRBV18 and TRBJ2-2, with unresolved D. The CDR3 covers 15 residues. Germline lookup yields CDR1 KGHSH and CDR2 LQKENI. The V and J ends lost 1 base and 2 bases respectively, with 8 bases between them. CDR3 amino acids: CASSPRLENTGELFF. For the CDR3, the DNA is TGTGCCAGCTCACCACGGTTAGAAAACACCGGGGAGCTGTTTTTT.

This clone occurred once. V is TRBV7-2 and J is TRBJ2-1, with TRBD1 identical over 7 bases. The CDR3 spans 15 residues. V was clipped by 1 base and J by 4 bases; unmatched bases: 4. In germline, CDR1 is SGHTA, CDR2 FQGNSA. The CDR3 loop reads CASSLGTTGYNEQFF. In DNA, the CDR3 is TGTGCCAGCAGCTTAGGGACGACAGGGTACAATGAGCAGTTCTTC. Variable domain in full (rest from reference TRBV7-2 and TRBJ2-1): GAGVSQSPSNKVTEKGKDVELRCDPISGHTALYWYRQSLGQGLEFLIYFQGNSAPDKSGLPSDRFSAERTGGSVSTLTIQRTQQEDSAVYLCASSLGTTGYNEQFFGPGTRLTVL.

J is TRBJ1-2 and V is TRBV27; D call uncertain. CDR1 is MNHEY and CDR2 is SMNVEV in the germline V gene (reference sequence). The length of the CDR3 is 13 residues. V was cut by 6 bases and J by 0 bases, with 8 bases left in between. This CDR3 is CASSGRPNYGYTF. In DNA form, the CDR3 reads TGTGCCAGCAGCGGGAGACCTAACTATGGCTACACCTTC.

The rearrangement uses TRBV28 and TRBJ1-1, with 9 nucleotides matching TRBD1. CDR1 and CDR2 (germline): MDHEN, SYDVKM. CDR3 length: 14 residues. V lost 6 bases, J lost 5 bases, and 7 bases stayed unmatched. In DNA, the CDR3 is TGTGCCAGCAGAATAGGGACAGGGTGGACTGAAGCTTTCTTT. It yields the protein CASRIGTGWTEAFF.

This clone was seen only once. V usage is TRBV18 and J usage is TRBJ1-4, with 11 bases aligning to TRBD1. The CDR3 length is 16 residues. Unmatched junction bases numbered 1, after V lost 0 bases and J lost 4 bases. CDR1 and CDR2 from the germline V gene are KGHSH and LQKENI. CDR3: CASSPPGQGVNEKLFF. As DNA, the CDR3 is TGTGCCAGCTCACCACCGGGACAGGGGGTTAATGAAAAACTGTTTTTT.

This clone was seen a handful of times. This rearrangement joins TRBV27 to TRBJ2-6; maybe TRBD1 (6 bases). V lost 4 bases and J lost 11, with 12 bases in between. Germline V lookup: CDR1 MNHEY, CDR2 SMNVEV (reference sequence). This CDR3 comprises 13 residues. The chain's CDR3 is CASSSNRVHVLTF. CDR3 coding DNA: TGTGCCAGCAGTTCTAACAGGGTGCACGTCCTGACTTTC. Variable domain in full (rest from reference TRBV27 and TRBJ2-6): EAQVTQNPRYLITVTGKKLTVTCSQNMNHEYMSWYRQDPGLGLRQIYYSMNVEVTDKGDVPEGYKVSRKEKRNFPLILESPSPNQTSLYFCASSSNRVHVLTFGAGSRLTVL.

The rearrangement links TRBV27 to TRBJ1-2, with no clear D. Germline V lookup: CDR1 MNHEY, CDR2 SMNVEV (reference sequence). Trimming cost V 3 bases and J 3 bases, with 8 bases left between them. The CDR3 is made up of 13 amino acids. CDR3 in amino acids: CASSFIGDYGYTF. In DNA form, the CDR3 reads TGTGCCAGCAGTTTTATCGGGGACTATGGCTACACCTTC.

This rearrangement joins TRBV7-2 to TRBJ1-2, with D possibly TRBD1 on 5 matching bases. Trimming removed 5 bases at V and 4 bases at J, with 17 bases between. The CDR3 consists of 15 residues. Germline values: CDR1 SGHTA, CDR2 FQGNSA. The CDR3 DNA reads as TGTGCCAGCAGCCTCCGGGACGATGGCGGCTATGGCTACACCTTC. This encodes CASSLRDDGGYGYTF.

The chain links TRBV28 to TRBJ1-1; maybe TRBD1 (5 bases). Trimming cost V 6 bases and J 4 bases, with 12 bases left between them. Germline lookup yields CDR1 MDHEN and CDR2 SYDVKM. The CDR3 runs 13 residues. The CDR3 here is CASRSAGSTEAFF. The CDR3 coding sequence is TGTGCCAGCAGGTCCGCAGGGAGCACTGAAGCTTTCTTT.